This T cell receptor beta chain came from a study of T-cell memory formation after mild COVID-19. Notes on the study in general: Among contracting clones, CD4+ were mainly CM/EM and CD8+ enriched in EMRA. Contracting clones, day 15 to 85, had balanced CD4/CD8, and later expanders favored CD4+.

cDNA libraries for TCR alpha and TCR beta, carrying sample barcodes and UMIs, came from 5'RACE with constant-segment primers. TCRdb used MiXCR to reprocess the 5' RACE reads, holding one entry per CDR3 protein. The sample lists approximately 500,000 distinct CDR3 sequences; 20% to 25% were seen once. CDR3 length: 14 amino acids. The germline V gene encodes CDR1 MNHNS and CDR2 SASEGT. With 4 bases removed from V and 6 bases from J, the gap between germline ends came to 13 bases. This clonotype was counted only a few times. What it binds is unknown. The sample was PBMCs or a T cell subset sorted from them (not recorded which). The V and J genes are TRBV6-1 and TRBJ1-5, with no clear D. The TCR originated in an adult woman who had mild COVID-19 (a few samples of this study predate the infection). Cell type and time point are not known. This CDR3 is CASSAEEASQPQHF. The CDR3 DNA reads TGTGCCAGCAGTGCGGAGGAGGCCAGTCAGCCCCAGCATTTT.